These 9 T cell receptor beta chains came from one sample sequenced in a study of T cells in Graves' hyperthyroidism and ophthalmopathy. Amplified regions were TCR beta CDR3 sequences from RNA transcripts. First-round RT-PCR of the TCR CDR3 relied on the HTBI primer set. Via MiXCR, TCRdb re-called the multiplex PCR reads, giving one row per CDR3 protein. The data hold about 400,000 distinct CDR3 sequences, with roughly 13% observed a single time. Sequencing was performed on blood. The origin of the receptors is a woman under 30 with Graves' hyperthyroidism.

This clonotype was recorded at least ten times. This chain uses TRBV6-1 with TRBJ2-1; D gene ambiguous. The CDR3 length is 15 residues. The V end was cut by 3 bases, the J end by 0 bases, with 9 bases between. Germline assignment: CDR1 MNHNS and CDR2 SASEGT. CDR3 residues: CASSDFRSSYNEQFF. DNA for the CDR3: TGTGCCAGCAGTGATTTCCGAAGCTCCTACAATGAGCAGTTCTTC.

CDR3 protein: CATSAPLGQQETQYF. The CDR3 DNA follows: TGTGCCACCAGTGCCCCGCTGGGGCAGCAAGAGACCCAGTACTTC. J is TRBJ2-5 and V is TRBV24-1; the D gene is possibly TRBD1 (5 bases). The CDR3 is 15 residues long. From germline, CDR1 is KGHDR and CDR2 SFDVKD. V dropped 5 bases and J dropped 2 bases, with 14 bases sitting between them.

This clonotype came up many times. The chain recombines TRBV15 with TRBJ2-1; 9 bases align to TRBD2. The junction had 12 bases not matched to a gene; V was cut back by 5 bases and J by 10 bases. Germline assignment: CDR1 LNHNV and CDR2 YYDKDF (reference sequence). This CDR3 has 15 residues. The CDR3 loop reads CATSLTSGPPREQFF. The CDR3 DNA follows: TGTGCCACCAGCCTGACTAGCGGTCCTCCTAGGGAGCAGTTCTTC.

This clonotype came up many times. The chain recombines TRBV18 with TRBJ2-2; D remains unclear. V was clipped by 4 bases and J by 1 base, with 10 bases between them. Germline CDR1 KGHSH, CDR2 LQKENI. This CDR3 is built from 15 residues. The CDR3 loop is CASSQREQNTGELFF. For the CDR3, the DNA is TGTGCCAGCTCACAAAGGGAACAGAACACCGGGGAGCTGTTTTTT. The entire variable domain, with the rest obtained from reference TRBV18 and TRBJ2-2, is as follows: NAGVMQNPRHLVRRRGQEARLRCSPMKGHSHVYWYRQLPEEGLKFMVYLQKENIIDESGMPKERFSAEFPKEGPSILRIQQVVRGDSAAYFCASSQREQNTGELFFGEGSRLTVL.

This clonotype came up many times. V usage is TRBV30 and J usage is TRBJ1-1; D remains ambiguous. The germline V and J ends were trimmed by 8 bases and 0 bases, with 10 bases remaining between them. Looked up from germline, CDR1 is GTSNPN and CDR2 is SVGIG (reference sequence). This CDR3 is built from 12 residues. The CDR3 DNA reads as TGTGCCCGTTCGGGTTTGAACACTGAAGCTTTCTTT. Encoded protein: CARSGLNTEAFF.

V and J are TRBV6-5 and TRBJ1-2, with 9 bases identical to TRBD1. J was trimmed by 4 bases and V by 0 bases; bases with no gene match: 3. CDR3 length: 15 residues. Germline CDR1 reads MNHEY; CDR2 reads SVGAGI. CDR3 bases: TGTGCCAGCAGTTACTCGACGGACAGGGGCTATGGCTACACCTTC. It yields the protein CASSYSTDRGYGYTF.

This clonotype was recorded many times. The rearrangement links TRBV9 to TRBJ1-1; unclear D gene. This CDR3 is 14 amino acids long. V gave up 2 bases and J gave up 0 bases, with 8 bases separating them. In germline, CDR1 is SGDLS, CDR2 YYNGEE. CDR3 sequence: CASSVSFMNTEAFF. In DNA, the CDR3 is TGTGCCAGCAGCGTCTCATTCATGAACACTGAAGCTTTCTTT.

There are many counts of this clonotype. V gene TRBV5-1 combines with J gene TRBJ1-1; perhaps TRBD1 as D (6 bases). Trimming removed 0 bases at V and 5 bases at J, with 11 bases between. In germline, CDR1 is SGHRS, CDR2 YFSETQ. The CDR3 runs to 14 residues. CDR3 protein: CASSLGRGSTEAFF. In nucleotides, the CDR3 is TGCGCCAGCAGCTTGGGCAGGGGTAGTACTGAAGCTTTCTTT. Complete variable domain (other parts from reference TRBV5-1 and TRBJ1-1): KAGVTQTPRYLIKTRGQQVTLSCSPISGHRSVSWYQQTPGQGLQFLFEYFSETQRNKGNFPGRFSGRQFSNSRSEMNVSTLELGDSALYLCASSLGRGSTEAFFGQGTRLTVV.

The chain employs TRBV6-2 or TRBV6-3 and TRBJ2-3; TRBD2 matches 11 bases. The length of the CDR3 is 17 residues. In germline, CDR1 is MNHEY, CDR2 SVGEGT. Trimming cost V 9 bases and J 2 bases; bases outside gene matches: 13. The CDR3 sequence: CASHDSSGRFDTDTQYF. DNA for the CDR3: TGTGCCAGTCATGACTCTAGCGGGAGGTTTGACACAGATACGCAGTATTTT.